The 10 T cell receptor beta chains below come from one sample, sequenced in a study of T cells after yellow fever vaccination. In TCRdb, the 5' RACE reads were re-called with MiXCR into one record per CDR3 protein. The sample has 100,000 to 150,000 distinct CDR3 sequences, approximately 9% seen once. The material sequenced was CD8+ T cells sorted from PBMCs, taken on the day of the yellow fever booster vaccination. These receptors all stem from a man between 18 and 35 years old who received the YFV17D yellow fever vaccine.

This clonotype was seen many times. The chain employs TRBV4-1 and TRBJ2-7; D ambiguous. The CDR3 length is 16 residues. V was trimmed by 3 bases and J by 9 bases, leaving 24 bases between them. CDR1 is MGHRA and CDR2 is YSYEKL in the germline V gene. The CDR3, as DNA: TGCGCCAGCAGCCAGCAACAGTATAACAACTATTATGCGCAGTACGTC. This translates into CASSQQQYNNYYAQYV.

This clonotype has just a few counts. The chain is built from TRBV23-1 and TRBJ1-4; 7 bases are a match to TRBD1. TRBV23-1 has ORF status, its function being uncertain. Germline trimming cut 3 bases from V and 12 bases from J; bases unmatched to any gene: 16. The length of the CDR3 is 16 residues. The CDR3 nucleotides read TGCGCCAGCAGTCATCTGGCTGGACAGGCCCGCAGGGAACTGTTTTTT. Protein sequence: CASSHLAGQARRELFF.

This clonotype has at least ten counts. The J gene is TRBJ2-7, the V gene TRBV12-3 or TRBV12-4; possible D gene TRBD1, 6 bases. This CDR3 has 15 residues. Trimming cost V 3 bases and J 3 bases, with 15 bases left between them. DNA for the CDR3: TGTGCCAGCAGTTTGGATTCGCCAGGGGACTACGAGCAGTACTTC. The encoded protein is CASSLDSPGDYEQYF.

This clonotype was picked up a small number of times. The chain carries TRBV23-1 and TRBJ2-2; the D call may be TRBD1 or TRBD2 (7 bases each). TRBV23-1 qualifies as an ORF whose function is uncertain. The V end lost 7 bases, the J end lost 7 bases, and 25 bases lay between the germline ends. This CDR3 is 17 amino acids long. CDR3 amino acids: CASNPRQGGEFGGELFF. CDR3 sequence (DNA): TGCGCCAGCAATCCGCGCCAGGGGGGGGAATTCGGCGGGGAGCTGTTTTTT.

This clonotype showed up many times. The rearrangement links TRBV7-8 to TRBJ2-1; D possibly uses TRBD1 or TRBD2 (5 bases each). Trimming took 5 bases from V and 4 from J, leaving 12 bases between them. The CDR3 loop spans 14 amino acids. Looked up from germline, CDR1 is SGHVS and CDR2 is FQNEAQ. The CDR3 DNA reads TGTGCCAGCAGCCCTGGGACGTCTTACAATGAGCAGTTCTTC. Encoded protein: CASSPGTSYNEQFF.

The rearrangement uses TRBV7-9 and TRBJ1-1; tentative D call: TRBD1 (5 bases). The V gene lost 1 base and the J gene lost 1 base, with 10 bases spanning the gap. CDR1 SEHNR and CDR2 FQNEAQ come from the germline V gene (reference sequence). The CDR3 length is 15 residues. This chain's CDR3 is CASSLGQGENTEAFF. The CDR3 nucleotides are TGTGCCAGCAGCTTAGGGCAGGGAGAGAACACTGAAGCTTTCTTT.

This clonotype was detected many times. The V gene is TRBV6-2 or TRBV6-3, the J gene TRBJ1-1; no clear D gene. In germline, CDR1 is MNHEY, CDR2 SVGEGT. Trimming pared 1 base from V and 3 bases from J, leaving 0 bases between. CDR3 size: 11 residues. The CDR3, as DNA: TGTGCCAGCAGTTACTACACTGAAGCTTTCTTT. Translating it yields CASSYYTEAFF.

This clonotype appeared many times. The CDR3 nucleotides read TGTGCCAGCAGCCAGGCTCAAGCCGCCATGAAGAACACTGAAGCTTTCTTT. It is translated as CASSQAQAAMKNTEAFF. The chain has TRBV4-2 and TRBJ1-1; D is undetermined. Germline assignment: CDR1 LGHNA and CDR2 YNFKEQ. The ends were cut back, 3 bases at V and 1 base at J, with 18 bases in the middle. The CDR3 totals 17 residues.

This clonotype showed up just a few times. The chain joins TRBV2 to TRBJ1-1, with 7 bases aligning to TRBD1. The CDR3 runs 15 residues. V gave up 11 bases and J gave up 0 bases; unmatched junction bases: 12. The germline V gene encodes CDR1 SNHLY and CDR2 FYNNEI. CDR3 sequence: CAGQLTGEMNTEAFF. DNA for the CDR3: TGTGCCGGCCAACTTACAGGGGAGATGAACACTGAAGCTTTCTTT.

CDR3 DNA: TGTGCCAGCAGCCCTTATTGGACAGGGAAAGCTAAAACAGATACGCAGTATTTT. Its translation: CASSPYWTGKAKTDTQYF. The chain combines TRBV11-1 with TRBJ2-3; 8 nucleotides line up with TRBD1. The germline V gene encodes CDR1 SGHAT and CDR2 FQDESV (reference sequence). After removal of 5 bases from V and 3 bases from J, the junction contained 16 bases not matched to a gene. The CDR3 loop spans 18 amino acids.